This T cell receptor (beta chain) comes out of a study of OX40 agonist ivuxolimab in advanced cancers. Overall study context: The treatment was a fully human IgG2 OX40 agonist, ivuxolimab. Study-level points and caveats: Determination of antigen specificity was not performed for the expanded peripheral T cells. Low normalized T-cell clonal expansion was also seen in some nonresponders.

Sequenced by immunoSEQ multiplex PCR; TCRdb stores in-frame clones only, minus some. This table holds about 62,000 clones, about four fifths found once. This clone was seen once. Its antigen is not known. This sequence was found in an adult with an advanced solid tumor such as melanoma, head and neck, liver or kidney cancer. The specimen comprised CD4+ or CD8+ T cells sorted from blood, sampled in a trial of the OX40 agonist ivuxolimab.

The CDR3 coding sequence is TGTGCCAGTAGTACAGGTGGGGGAGACAGGGCTGGCGGCTACACCTTC. Its translation is CASSTGGGDRAGGYTF. The V call is TRBV19, the J call TRBJ1-2; TRBD1 matches at 7 bases. Germline V lookup: CDR1 LNHDA, CDR2 SQIVND (reference sequence). The CDR3 has 16 amino acids. Germline trimming cut 4 bases from V and 8 bases from J; bases unmatched to any gene: 16.